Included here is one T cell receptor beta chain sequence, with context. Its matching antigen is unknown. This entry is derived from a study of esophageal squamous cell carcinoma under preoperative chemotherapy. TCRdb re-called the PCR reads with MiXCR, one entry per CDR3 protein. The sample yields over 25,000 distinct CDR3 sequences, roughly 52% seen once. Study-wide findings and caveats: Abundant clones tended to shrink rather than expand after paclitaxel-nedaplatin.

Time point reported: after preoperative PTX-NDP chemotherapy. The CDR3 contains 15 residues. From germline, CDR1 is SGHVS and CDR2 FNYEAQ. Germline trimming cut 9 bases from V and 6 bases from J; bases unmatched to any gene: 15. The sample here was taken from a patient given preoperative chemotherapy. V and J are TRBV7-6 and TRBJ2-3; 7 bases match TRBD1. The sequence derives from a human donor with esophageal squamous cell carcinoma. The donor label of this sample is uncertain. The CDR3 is CARGFGSTGNDTQYF. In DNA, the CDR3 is TGTGCCAGGGGCTTCGGGTCGACAGGGAACGATACGCAGTATTTT.